This TCR beta chain was documented in a study of identical twins. CDR3 length: 15 amino acids. The V end lost 6 bases, the J end lost 7 bases, and 18 bases lay between the germline ends. The authors used template switching to add a universal primer site and gave cDNA unique molecular identifiers. Each CDR3 protein gets one entry after TCRdb re-called the 5' RACE reads with MiXCR. Here the sample spans more than 400,000 distinct CDR3 sequences, approximately 14% being singletons. These same records also appear under a second study, on yellow fever vaccine responses in identical twins.

The chain joins TRBV12-3 or TRBV12-4 to TRBJ2-2, with a weak D call TRBD2 (5 bases). Material for sequencing was CD4+ T cells sorted from blood. This receptor was identified in a woman aged 18-35 years in good health. CDR3 sequence: CASSQTERGSGELFF. The CDR3 DNA reads TGTGCCAGCAGCCAAACCGAACGGGGTAGCGGGGAGCTGTTTTTT.